This is a list of T cell receptor beta chains from one sample in a study of human T cells and chemical hapten exposure. A single record per CDR3 protein comes from TCRdb applying MiXCR to the RACE reads. The sample records about 190,000 distinct CDR3 sequences, under 25% being singletons. The specimen comprised whole blood, sampled in connection with sensitization to the hapten diphenylcyclopropenone (DPC). Receptors were obtained from a woman in her 40s with alopecia areata. Some clones in this sample may be carry-over from other donors' samples. The CDR3 runs from the conserved cysteine through the conserved F or W. The D gene is left open where the match is weak. Rows give clone size only sometimes, using once, few, many, or a class for an expanded clone.

length	J	V	size	D	CDR3	DNA
12	TRBJ2-7	TRBV29-1	many	-	CSVDQGNYEQYF	TGCAGCGTTGATCAGGGGAACTACGAGCAGTACTTC
15	TRBJ2-5	TRBV4-2	few	TRBD2	CASSQTSGREETQYF	TGTGCCAGCAGCCAGACTAGCGGGAGGGAAGAGACCCAGTACTTC
13	TRBJ2-1	TRBV18	few	-	CASSPPGSSEQFF	TGTGCCAGCTCACCACCGGGAAGCTCTGAGCAGTTCTTC
20	TRBJ2-6	TRBV10-3	-	TRBD2	CAISPGLAGGRLSGANVLTF	TGTGCCATCAGTCCGGGACTAGCGGGAGGCCGCCTTTCTGGGGCCAACGTCCTGACTTTC
14	TRBJ2-5	TRBV7-2	-	-	CASSLARYEETQYF	TGTGCCAGCAGCTTAGCCCGATACGAAGAGACCCAGTACTTC
14	TRBJ1-5	TRBV10-3	-	TRBD1	CAISEDRASQPQHF	TGTGCCATCAGTGAGGACAGGGCTTCCCAGCCCCAGCATTTT
15	TRBJ2-2	TRBV7-3	few	-	CASSQQGLLTGELFF	TGTGCCAGCAGTCAGCAGGGATTGTTGACCGGGGAGCTGTTTTTT
12	TRBJ2-3	TRBV29-1	many	-	CSAPLSADTQYF	TGCAGCGCGCCACTTTCTGCGGATACGCAGTATTTT
15	TRBJ2-7	TRBV25-1	-	-	CARGSLPGVAVEQYF	TGTGCCCGAGGTTCCTTACCAGGAGTCGCCGTCGAGCAGTACTTC
15	TRBJ2-1	TRBV5-1	-	-	CASSLMVARKNEQFF	TGCGCCAGCAGCTTGATGGTAGCGAGAAAAAATGAGCAGTTCTTC
15	TRBJ2-7	TRBV5-5	many	-	CASSPAAVSYYEQYF	TGTGCCAGCAGCCCGGCGGCGGTGAGTTACTACGAGCAGTACTTC
19	TRBJ1-5	TRBV6-2/TRBV6-3	-	-	CASSYAARSSLYSNQPQHF	TGTGCCAGCAGTTACGCGGCCCGAAGCTCCCTGTATAGCAATCAGCCCCAGCATTTT
11	TRBJ2-7	TRBV20-1	-	TRBD2	CSARVAGLAYF	TGCAGTGCTAGAGTCGCGGGACTAGCGTACTTC
15	TRBJ1-6	TRBV20-1	-	TRBD1	CSARDRGQTVWALHF	TGCAGTGCTAGAGATAGGGGGCAGACCGTCTGGGCCCTCCACTTT
14	TRBJ2-1	TRBV21-1	-	-	CASSKEAANGEQFF	TGTGCCAGCAGCAAAGAAGCGGCTAATGGTGAGCAGTTCTTC
13	TRBJ1-2	TRBV29-1	few	-	CSVAKGRTYGYTF	TGCAGCGTTGCGAAGGGCCGGACCTATGGCTACACCTTC
16	TRBJ2-7	TRBV5-4	-	TRBD1	CASRTGNPSSSYEQYF	TGTGCCAGCAGGACAGGGAACCCCTCCTCCTCCTACGAGCAGTACTTC
16	TRBJ1-3	TRBV4-3	-	-	CASSQDWGRAGNTIYF	TGCGCCAGCAGCCAAGATTGGGGGAGGGCTGGAAACACCATATATTTT
16	TRBJ2-7	TRBV4-3	-	-	CASSQELPPHVYEQYF	TGCGCCAGCAGCCAAGAATTACCCCCACACGTTTACGAGCAGTACTTC
13	TRBJ1-1	TRBV29-1	-	-	CSVRQFENTEAFF	TGCAGCGTTCGACAGTTTGAAAACACTGAAGCTTTCTTT
16	TRBJ2-1	TRBV5-4	-	TRBD2	CASSPSGTSGGNEQFF	TGTGCCAGCAGCCCGTCCGGGACTAGCGGGGGAAATGAGCAGTTCTTC
14	TRBJ2-3	TRBV5-1	few	-	CASSSALSTDTQYF	TGCGCCAGCAGCTCGGCCCTTAGCACAGATACGCAGTATTTT
16	TRBJ2-5	TRBV5-6	-	-	CASSLVNGQGKGTQYF	TGTGCCAGCAGCTTGGTGAACGGGCAGGGGAAGGGGACCCAGTACTTC
13	TRBJ2-3	TRBV6-5	-	-	CASSPSGSDTQYF	TGTGCCAGCAGTCCATCAGGGTCAGATACGCAGTATTTT
12	TRBJ2-7	TRBV11-2	-	-	CASMGRRYEQYF	TGTGCCAGCATGGGACGGCGCTACGAGCAGTACTTC
13	TRBJ2-7	TRBV29-1	-	-	CSVVLAGSYEQYF	TGCAGCGTTGTACTAGCAGGCTCCTACGAGCAGTACTTC
16	TRBJ1-5	TRBV11-2	-	TRBD1	CASSLAGEQGGQPQHF	TGTGCCAGCAGCCTCGCCGGGGAACAGGGGGGCCAGCCCCAGCATTTT
14	TRBJ1-1	TRBV6-5	many	-	CASSYSTGYTEAFF	TGTGCCAGCAGTTACTCGACCGGGTACACTGAAGCTTTCTTT
16	TRBJ2-3	TRBV6-5	-	TRBD2	CASSYSASGVTDTQYF	TGTGCCAGCAGTTACTCGGCTAGCGGAGTCACAGATACGCAGTATTTT
14	TRBJ2-7	TRBV29-1	-	-	CSVEGNGPPYEQYF	TGCAGCGTTGAAGGTAACGGGCCCCCCTACGAGCAGTACTTC
13	TRBJ2-5	TRBV29-1	-	-	CSVGPGSQETQYF	TGCAGCGTTGGACCCGGGTCTCAAGAGACCCAGTACTTC
16	TRBJ1-5	TRBV28	-	-	CASRTLPVGANQPQHF	TGTGCCAGCAGGACCCTTCCTGTGGGGGCGAATCAGCCCCAGCATTTT
17	TRBJ2-7	TRBV7-2	-	-	CASSLVGWGYSRPEQYF	TGTGCCAGCAGCTTAGTGGGATGGGGGTATTCTCGTCCCGAGCAGTACTTC
15	TRBJ2-7	TRBV12-3/TRBV12-4	-	TRBD1	CASSPRQGTSYEQYF	TGTGCCAGCAGTCCCAGACAGGGGACATCTTACGAGCAGTACTTC
17	TRBJ2-5	TRBV28	-	TRBD2	CASTLLRLAGGQETQYF	TGTGCCAGCACCCTCCTGAGGTTAGCGGGAGGACAGGAGACCCAGTACTTC
12	TRBJ2-3	TRBV29-1	many	-	CSTQGEGDTQYF	TGCAGTACTCAAGGAGAGGGAGATACGCAGTATTTT
16	TRBJ2-3	TRBV7-2	many	TRBD1	CASSSQGAFSTDTQYF	TGTGCCAGCAGCTCCCAGGGGGCGTTTAGCACAGATACGCAGTATTTT
14	TRBJ2-7	TRBV20-1	-	TRBD1	CSARGRTGGYEQYF	TGCAGTGCCCGCGGACGGACAGGGGGCTACGAGCAGTACTTC
13	TRBJ2-7	TRBV12-3/TRBV12-4	-	-	CASSFIGSAEQYF	TGTGCCAGCAGTTTTATCGGCAGCGCGGAGCAGTACTTC
13	TRBJ2-3	TRBV6-5	-	-	CASSKLGADTQYF	TGTGCCAGCAGTAAACTAGGGGCAGATACGCAGTATTTT
14	TRBJ2-7	TRBV20-1	many	TRBD1	CSARRGTGPYEQYF	TGCAGTGCTCGGAGGGGGACAGGGCCTTACGAGCAGTACTTC
15	TRBJ2-7	TRBV20-1	-	TRBD2	CSASRTSAGDYEQYF	TGCAGTGCTAGCCGCACTAGCGCGGGCGACTACGAGCAGTACTTC
18	TRBJ1-3	TRBV10-2	few	TRBD1	CASSESWRTGTTGNTIYF	TGCGCCAGCAGTGAGTCATGGAGGACAGGGACCACTGGAAACACCATATATTTT
16	TRBJ2-7	TRBV7-4	many	TRBD1	CASSLSPGQGTYEQYF	TGTGCCAGCAGCTTATCCCCGGGACAGGGTACCTACGAGCAGTACTTC
15	TRBJ1-4	TRBV20-1	many	TRBD1	CSARDGGQGPEKLFF	TGCAGTGCTAGAGATGGGGGACAGGGACCCGAAAAACTGTTTTTT
21	TRBJ2-1	TRBV10-3	few	TRBD2	CAIRPTPRGTSGPTSYNEQFF	TGTGCCATCAGACCCACTCCCAGGGGGACTAGCGGCCCCACTTCCTACAATGAGCAGTTCTTC
15	TRBJ2-1	TRBV18	many	TRBD1	CASSSGTGGGNEQFF	TGTGCCAGCTCATCCGGGACAGGGGGCGGGAATGAGCAGTTCTTC
16	TRBJ2-7	TRBV28	-	-	CASSFPTVKGTYEQYF	TGTGCCAGCAGTTTCCCCACCGTAAAAGGCACCTACGAGCAGTACTTC
14	TRBJ2-1	TRBV29-1	few	TRBD2	CSVARAGGYNEQFF	TGCAGCGTTGCGAGGGCGGGGGGGTACAATGAGCAGTTCTTC
20	TRBJ2-7	TRBV28	few	TRBD2	CASSPRSGTSGFWATPEQYF	TGTGCCAGCAGTCCCCGATCCGGGACTAGCGGGTTTTGGGCCACACCCGAGCAGTACTTC
15	TRBJ2-7	TRBV3-1	many	-	CASSQDTSVRREQYF	TGTGCCAGCAGCCAAGATACGAGCGTTCGGCGCGAGCAGTACTTC
13	TRBJ2-2	TRBV29-1	many	-	CSVEEFRDRELFF	TGCAGCGTTGAGGAATTCCGGGACCGGGAGCTGTTTTTT
13	TRBJ1-2	TRBV24-1	-	-	CATSDYESYGYTF	TGTGCCACCAGTGATTATGAAAGCTATGGCTACACCTTC